This TCR beta chain comes out of a study of T cells in Graves' hyperthyroidism and ophthalmopathy. Together with thyroid ultrasound, orbital computed tomography, serum thyroxine and TRAb, clinical symptoms were used for diagnoses. RNA transcripts gave rise to amplified TCR beta CDR3 regions. The HTBI primer set was used in a first-round RT-PCR of the TCR CDR3. Each CDR3 protein is one row after TCRdb ran MiXCR on the multiplex PCR reads. The table shows around 690,000 distinct CDR3 sequences, with approximately 15% occurring only once. Study-wide findings and caveats: The model identified upcoming ophthalmopathy a median approximately 6.4 months ahead of onset. Most thyroid clonotypes that were expanded above 0.001 also turned up in blood. The authors' 13 V-J model separated ophthalmopathy from stable hyperthyroidism.

Germline loops: CDR1 SGHVS, CDR2 FQNEAQ. The CDR3 runs 15 residues. V lost 5 bases, J lost 3 bases, and 6 bases stayed unmatched. The sample holds many counts of this clonotype. What it recognizes is unknown. The sequenced sample was blood. This rearrangement joins TRBV7-8 to TRBJ2-7; TRBD2 matches at 11 bases. The receptor's source is a man aged 45-65 years with Graves' hyperthyroidism. CDR3 in amino acids: CASSPGTSGIYEQYF. CDR3 nucleotides: TGTGCCAGCAGCCCCGGGACTAGCGGAATCTACGAGCAGTACTTC.